This TCR beta chain was obtained from a study of cytomegalovirus exposure and HLA in healthy donors. The PCR contained 60 Vbeta and 13 Jbeta primers. Sequencing used immunoSEQ multiplex PCR; TCRdb keeps in-frame clones, though not all of them. Seen here are about 160,000 clones, around 84% observed once, and the top ten hold 1.9%. Trimming shortened V by 2 bases and J by 6 bases, and 5 bases separated the two germline ends. Germline-derived CDR1 and CDR2 are MDHEN and SYDVKM. The CDR3 length is 11 residues. This TCR was recovered from a man aged 18 to 29 in good health and CMV-seronegative. The chain carries TRBV28 and TRBJ2-7, with D uncertain. The sample taken for sequencing was PBMCs. The CDR3 bases are TGTGCCAGCAGTTTAACGAGCGAGCAGTACTTC. Protein sequence: CASSLTSEQYF.